The sample holds many counts of the clone carrying this TCR beta chain. Its specificity is not known. These data come from a study of T cells in Graves' hyperthyroidism and ophthalmopathy. Study-wide results and caveats: Before onset, by a median of approximately 6.2 months, the model predicted ophthalmopathy.

Hyperthyroidism patients were newly diagnosed, had disease duration under 2 months, and were aged 18 to 65 years. The TCR beta CDR3 regions underwent amplification using RNA transcripts as the source. The study used the HTBI primer set for a first-round RT-PCR of the TCR CDR3. TCRdb called the multiplex PCR reads again in MiXCR, with one record for every CDR3 protein. The sample includes approximately 560,000 distinct CDR3 sequences, 15% to 19% of them seen just once. The CDR3 is made up of 15 amino acids. Per the germline V gene, CDR1 is MDHEN and CDR2 is SYDVKM. V shed 6 bases, J shed 5 bases, and the junction held 10 bases outside the gene matches.

V usage is TRBV28 and J usage is TRBJ1-5; 7 bases line up with TRBD1. The origin of this receptor is a woman aged 25 to 39 with Graves' hyperthyroidism. The material sequenced was blood. CDR3 sequence (DNA): TGTGCCAGCAGCCGGCTCGGCCAGGGGGATCAGCCCCAGCATTTT. This codes for CASSRLGQGDQPQHF.